Included here is one T cell receptor (beta chain) sequence, with context. The germline V gene encodes CDR1 SQVTM and CDR2 ANQGSEA. V lost 4 bases to trimming and J lost 2 bases, with 5 bases between them. The CDR3 has 12 amino acids. These data are taken from a study of blood T cell repertoires in COVID-19. Authors' data handling: The authors estimated nucleated cell counts from reference gene primer amplification. TCRdb's copy holds only in-frame clones and misses some; the assay was immunoSEQ multiplex PCR. V, J and clone size are those of that table, while D and trimming were read from the DNA. The data contain roughly 400,000 clones, about 88% of them singletons.

J is TRBJ2-2 and V is TRBV29-1, with D unclear. The specimen was PBMCs or T cells enriched from blood (not recorded which). The TCR originated in a woman under 30 who had been exposed to COVID-19. Here the CDR3 DNA reads TGCAGCGTTGCAGGAAACACCGGGGAGCTGTTTTTT. As protein: CSVAGNTGELFF.